This TCR beta chain stems from a study of PD-1 blockade in mismatch repair-deficient tumors. The CDR3 has 12 amino acids. The germline V gene encodes CDR1 LNHDA and CDR2 SQIVND (reference sequence). The V end was cut by 4 bases, the J end by 5 bases, with 8 bases between. The protocol was immunoSEQ multiplex PCR, while the TCRdb copy is restricted to in-frame clones and leaves out a portion. This table holds 15,000 or so clones, approximately 84% found once. The sequenced sample was PBMCs, obtained before pembrolizumab treatment. The receptor was derived from an adult with mismatch repair-deficient cancer. V and J are TRBV19 and TRBJ1-1; D is ambiguous. The CDR3: CASSTGWTEAFF. The CDR3 DNA follows: TGTGCCAGTAGTACGGGGTGGACTGAAGCTTTCTTT.